This T cell receptor (beta chain) was profiled in a study of T cells expressing NK-cell markers. Study summary: Seropositivity for HCMV was found in seven of the eight sequenced donors, with one seronegative. Findings and caveats of the study: Dominant NKG2C+ clonotypes accounted for roughly 1.0-7.5% of CD8+ T cells in six donors.

Points on this clonotype: Its target is not known.

Looked up from germline, CDR1 is SGHAT and CDR2 is FQNNGV. The CDR3 consists of 14 residues. TCRdb processed the 5' RACE reads again and assigns one entry to each CDR3 protein, with no DNA. The sample data list about 540,000 distinct CDR3 sequences. The source material was blood T cells: a sorted CD56 or NKG2C T cell subset, CD4+ or CD8+ T cells, or bulk PBMC T cells (not recorded which). The V call is TRBV11-2, the J call TRBJ2-1; TCRdb's D call, TRBD1, is unchecked because there is no DNA. This clonotype was sampled from a man younger than 35 in good health. The CDR3 protein is CASSLGGRDNEQFF. Variable domain in full (rest from reference TRBV11-2 and TRBJ2-1): EAGVAQSPRYKIIEKRQSVAFWCNPISGHATLYWYQQILGQGPKLLIQFQNNGVVDDSQLPKDRFSAERLKGVDSTLKIQPAKLEDSAVYLCASSLGGRDNEQFFGPGTRLTVL.